These 27 T cell receptor beta chains were sequenced from one sample in a study of T cell responses to AZD1222 COVID-19 vaccine (dated by TCRdb to the early 2020s). The time point label, as the study defines it: baseline before first vaccination. Interpreted using the paper, the treatment or condition label stands for: meningococcal conjugate vaccine given as trial control. The receptor library was made with the immunoSEQ multiplex PCR assay. TCRdb mirrors the immuneACCESS table, restricted to in-frame sequences. Some clones are absent from its copies; in checked studies, under half trace to an unresolved V gene, and the reason for the others is unknown. For this sample the table gives some 100,000 clones, of which over 75% were detected only once. The ten top clones hold roughly 4.2% of the sample. Sample: peripheral blood, taken on day 0 of MenACWY control vaccination. The source of these receptors is an adult in good health.

Here the CDR3 reads CASSLVGTGIYEQYF. The CDR3 DNA is TGTGCCAGCAGTTTGGTGGGGACAGGGATCTACGAGCAGTACTTC. V gene TRBV28 combines with J gene TRBJ2-7, with 9 bases identical to TRBD1. The V gene end was trimmed by 3 bases and the J gene end by 3 bases; junction bases not matched to a gene: 6. The CDR3 loop spans 15 amino acids. CDR1 and CDR2 (germline): MDHEN, SYDVKM.

CDR3 DNA sequence: TGTGCCAGCAGCCAAGACACGGGCGAAGATACGCAGTATTTT. Its protein is CASSQDTGEDTQYF. V usage is TRBV14 and J usage is TRBJ2-3; D call uncertain. V lost 0 bases and J lost 5, with 9 bases in between. The CDR3 covers 14 residues. Looked up from germline, CDR1 is SGHDN and CDR2 is FVKESK. The complete variable domain, with remaining parts taken from reference TRBV14 and TRBJ2-3, reads EAGVTQFPSHSVIEKGQTVTLRCDPISGHDNLYWYRRVMGKEIKFLLHFVKESKQDESGMPNNRFLAERTGGTYSTLKVQPAELEDSGVYFCASSQDTGEDTQYFGPGTRLTVL.

This chain connects TRBV2 to TRBJ2-3, with D possibly TRBD2 on 6 matching bases. Germline V gene lookup returns CDR1 SNHLY and CDR2 FYNNEI. The CDR3 extends over 14 amino acids. The V end was cut by 4 bases, the J end by 4 bases, with 12 bases between. Here the CDR3 DNA reads TGTGCCAGCAGTGTCCTCGGGGGAGCAGATACGCAGTATTTT. Translating gives CASSVLGGADTQYF. Based on the CDR3 plus reference TRBV2 and TRBJ2-3, the full variable domain is EPEVTQTPSHQVTQMGQEVILRCVPISNHLYFYWYRQILGQKVEFLVSFYNNEISEKSEIFDDQFSVERPDGSNFTLKIRSTKLEDSAMYFCASSVLGGADTQYFGPGTRLTVL.

This clone appeared once. This chain connects TRBV7-3 to TRBJ2-1, with 9 bases fitting TRBD2. This CDR3 comprises 18 residues. From germline, CDR1 is SGHTA and CDR2 FQGTGA. With 1 base clipped from V and 0 bases from J, the junction kept 7 bases outside the gene matches. The CDR3 DNA follows: TGTGCCAGCAGCTTAAGTCTAGCGGGGCCAAGCTCCTACAATGAGCAGTTCTTC. Translated, it gives CASSLSLAGPSSYNEQFF.

J is TRBJ2-3 and V is TRBV5-1; D call uncertain. CDR3 length: 12 amino acids. With 2 bases removed from V and 6 bases from J, the gap between germline ends came to 7 bases. Per the germline V gene, CDR1 is SGHRS and CDR2 is YFSETQ. Written as DNA, the CDR3 is TGCGCCAGCAGCTTACAATGGGATACGCAGTATTTT. Translation gives CASSLQWDTQYF.

The genes are TRBV4-3 and TRBJ2-3; 14 positions agree with TRBD2. Germline trimming cut 1 base from V and 6 bases from J; bases unmatched to any gene: 9. Germline V lookup: CDR1 LGHNA, CDR2 YSLEER. The CDR3 is 18 residues long. The CDR3 DNA sequence: TGCGCCAGCAGCCAAGCCCCGACTAGCGGGAGGGCCTTGGATACGCAGTATTTT. Amino acids: CASSQAPTSGRALDTQYF.

V usage is TRBV15 and J usage is TRBJ2-7, with 8 bases lining up with TRBD2. V shed 6 bases and J 3 bases; nucleotides not matched to a gene: 7. The V gene's germline CDR1 is LNHNV and CDR2 YYDKDF (reference sequence). CDR3 length equals 14 residues. CDR3: CATRMVAGSYEQYF. CDR3 sequence (DNA): TGTGCCACCAGGATGGTAGCGGGGAGCTACGAGCAGTACTTC.

The CDR3 here is CASSLGQGREQYF. For the CDR3, the DNA is TGTGCCAGCAGCTTGGGACAGGGACGCGAGCAGTACTTC. The genes are TRBV5-4 and TRBJ2-7; 7 bases align to TRBD1. The CDR3 has 13 residues. The germline gives CDR1 SGHNT, CDR2 YYREEE (reference sequence). Trimming removed 0 bases from V and 6 bases from J; junction bases left unmatched: 3.

V and J are TRBV6-5 and TRBJ1-2; tentatively, D is TRBD1 (5 bases). The length of the CDR3 is 13 residues. Trimming pared 4 bases from V and 8 bases from J, leaving 14 bases between. Germline V CDR1 and CDR2: MNHEY, SVGAGI. Here the CDR3 DNA reads TGTGCCAGCAGTTTACTCCAGGGCGGGGGCTACACCTTC. It translates to CASSLLQGGGYTF.

V and J are TRBV19 and TRBJ2-3; D unresolved. V was shortened by 5 bases and J by 0 bases, with 15 bases between the two germline ends. The germline gives CDR1 LNHDA, CDR2 SQIVND (reference sequence). This CDR3 region has 16 residues. This CDR3 is CASSYYGEASTDTQYF. The DNA of the CDR3 is TGTGCCAGTAGTTACTATGGCGAGGCTAGCACAGATACGCAGTATTTT.

V gene TRBV18 combines with J gene TRBJ2-2, with D possibly TRBD1 on 5 matching bases. The CDR3 contains 15 residues. The germline V and J ends were trimmed by 3 bases and 7 bases, with 15 bases remaining between them. The germline V gene encodes CDR1 KGHSH and CDR2 LQKENI. DNA for the CDR3: TGTGCCAGCTCACCCGACAGTTTGAGCATCGGGGAGCTGTTTTTT. Its translation is CASSPDSLSIGELFF.

This clone has just one count. The V call is TRBV18, the J call TRBJ1-2; D not certain. Trimming pared 2 bases from V and 1 base from J, leaving 8 bases between. The CDR3 is 14 amino acids. In germline, CDR1 is KGHSH, CDR2 LQKENI. The CDR3 nucleotides read TGTGCCAGCTCACCAGCGGGGAATAACTATGGCTACACCTTC. It is translated as CASSPAGNNYGYTF.

The J gene is TRBJ2-5, the V gene TRBV19; TRBD2 matches 13 bases. The CDR3 is 17 amino acids. Germline V gene data show CDR1 as LNHDA and CDR2 as SQIVND (reference sequence). The V and J ends lost 5 bases and 6 bases, in that order; junction bases with no gene match: 12. The CDR3 nucleotides are TGTGCCAGTAGTCGACGAGCACTAGCGGGGGGGCCGAAGACCCAGTACTTC. The encoded protein is CASSRRALAGGPKTQYF.

The rearrangement links TRBV7-9 to TRBJ2-1; no clear D. This CDR3 spans 11 amino acids. CDR1 and CDR2 from the germline V gene are SEHNR and FQNEAQ (reference sequence). Trimming left V 6 bases short and J 8 bases short, with 8 bases between. CDR3 loop: CASSLTHEQFF. The CDR3 DNA sequence: TGTGCCAGCAGTCTTACCCATGAGCAGTTCTTC. Filled out from reference TRBV7-9 and TRBJ2-1, the complete variable domain reads DTGVSQNPRHKITKRGQNVTFRCDPISEHNRLYWYRQTLGQGPEFLTYFQNEAQLEKSRLLSDRFSAERPKGSFSTLEIQRTEQGDSAMYLCASSLTHEQFFGPGTRLTVL.

The genes are TRBV30 and TRBJ1-2, with D perhaps TRBD1 (5 bases). Germline loops: CDR1 GTSNPN, CDR2 SVGIG (reference sequence). The CDR3 is 12 amino acids. V dropped 0 bases and J dropped 8 bases, with 10 bases sitting between them. The DNA for the CDR3 is TGTGCCTGGAGTGTAGGGGCGAGCGGCTACACCTTC. It yields the protein CAWSVGASGYTF.

The chain joins TRBV5-1 to TRBJ1-4; 7 nucleotides align to TRBD1. The V segment lost 4 bases and the J segment 3 bases; nucleotides outside the gene matches: 9. Germline CDR1 reads SGHRS; CDR2 reads YFSETQ. There are 16 residues in the CDR3. The CDR3 sequence is CASSTGQAQANEKLFF. The CDR3 DNA follows: TGCGCCAGCAGCACCGGACAGGCCCAAGCTAATGAAAAACTGTTTTTT.

This clone was seen once. This chain uses TRBV25-1 with TRBJ2-1, with D unclear. The CDR3 consists of 14 residues. The V end was cut by 6 bases, the J end by 3 bases, with 12 bases between. CDR1 and CDR2 from the germline V gene are MGHDK and SYGVNS. CDR3: CASSRANYYNEQFF. For the CDR3, the DNA is TGTGCCAGCAGCCGCGCTAACTACTACAATGAGCAGTTCTTC.

Turning to this clone: Other DNA sequences within the sample encode an identical CDR3. V usage is TRBV7-3 and J usage is TRBJ2-3; 8 bases are a match to TRBD2. V shed 3 bases and J 0 bases; nucleotides not matched to a gene: 2. From germline, CDR1 is SGHTA and CDR2 FQGTGA. CDR3 size: 15 residues. In nucleotides, the CDR3 is TGTGCCAGCAGCTTGACGGGGGGGAGCACAGATACGCAGTATTTT. Protein product: CASSLTGGSTDTQYF. The full variable domain, with the rest looked up from reference TRBV7-3 and TRBJ2-3, is GAGVSQTPSNKVTEKGKYVELRCDPISGHTALYWYRQSLGQGPEFLIYFQGTGAADDSGLPNDRFFAVRPEGSVSTLKIQRTERGDSAVYLCASSLTGGSTDTQYFGPGTRLTVL.

The chain combines TRBV7-2 with TRBJ2-3, with no clear D. V dropped 5 bases and J dropped 6 bases, with 9 bases sitting between them. CDR1 and CDR2 (germline): SGHTA, FQGNSA. The CDR3 totals 12 residues. The CDR3 reads CASSTTWDTQYF. The CDR3 region has the DNA TGTGCCAGCAGCACGACCTGGGATACGCAGTATTTT.

The chain joins TRBV7-2 to TRBJ1-4; 7 nucleotides agree with TRBD1. Germline CDR1 is SGHTA and CDR2 is FQGNSA. V lost 5 bases, J lost 4 bases, and 4 bases stayed unmatched. CDR3 length equals 14 residues. DNA for the CDR3: TGTGCCAGCAGCCTCAGGGGGAGTAATGAAAAACTGTTTTTT. Its translation: CASSLRGSNEKLFF.

V and J are TRBV10-3 and TRBJ1-1; tentative D call: TRBD1 (6 bases). The CDR3 loop spans 15 amino acids. From germline, CDR1 is ENHRY and CDR2 SYGVKD. V lost 2 bases and J 4 bases, leaving 14 bases between the germline ends. CDR3 nucleotide sequence: TGTGCCATCAGTGAGACCGTGGACAGTTTCACTGAAGCTTTCTTT. Encoded protein: CAISETVDSFTEAFF.

CDR3 region: CASSLTDLNSGNTIYF. Here the CDR3 DNA reads TGTGCCAGCAGCTTGACGGACCTTAACTCTGGAAACACCATATATTTT. The J gene is TRBJ1-3, the V gene TRBV28, with D unclear. This CDR3 region has 16 residues. CDR1 and CDR2 (germline): MDHEN, SYDVKM. The V gene lost 6 bases and the J gene lost 0 bases, with 15 bases spanning the gap.

The chain recombines TRBV12-3 or TRBV12-4 with TRBJ2-3, with TRBD2 identical over 9 bases. Unmatched junction bases numbered 6, after V lost 6 bases and J lost 8 bases. The CDR3 spans 13 residues. CDR3 sequence: CASRSSGDGTQYF. CDR3 DNA: TGTGCCAGCAGATCTAGCGGGGATGGTACGCAGTATTTT.

V is TRBV19 and J is TRBJ2-3; either TRBD1 or TRBD2 may fit D (7 bases each). V lost 8 bases and J lost 6, with 15 bases in between. In germline, CDR1 is LNHDA, CDR2 SQIVND (reference sequence). The CDR3 is 13 amino acids. CDR3 loop: CASGRGLGDTQYF. In DNA, the CDR3 is TGTGCCAGTGGGAGGGGGCTGGGGGATACGCAGTATTTT.

The rearrangement links TRBV18 to TRBJ1-1, with 8 bases identical to TRBD1. V lost 3 bases to trimming and J lost 0 bases; unmatched junction nucleotides: 6. From germline, CDR1 is KGHSH and CDR2 LQKENI. This CDR3 is built from 16 residues. CDR3 loop: CASSPSRQGMNTEAFF. CDR3 in DNA: TGTGCCAGCTCACCCTCCCGACAGGGGATGAACACTGAAGCTTTCTTT.

The J gene is TRBJ1-2, the V gene TRBV9; 7 bases are shared with TRBD1. Per germline, CDR1 SGDLS and CDR2 YYNGEE. The CDR3 runs 14 residues. V trimming: 0 bases; J trimming: 7 bases; junction bases outside the gene matches: 6. CDR3 in amino acids: CASSVGEGARGYTF. The CDR3 nucleotides read TGTGCCAGCAGCGTAGGGGAGGGGGCCCGTGGCTACACCTTC.

This clone was counted only a few times. J is TRBJ1-4 and V is TRBV6-6; 8 bases align to TRBD1. Per germline, CDR1 MNHNY and CDR2 SVGAGI (reference sequence). The CDR3 is 15 amino acids. Unmatched junction bases numbered 9, after V lost 6 bases and J lost 6 bases. The DNA of the CDR3 is TGTGCCAGCAGCCCAGGGGGCGCCGACTATGAAAAACTGTTTTTT. As protein: CASSPGGADYEKLFF.